This T cell receptor beta chain was observed in a study of T cells in Graves' hyperthyroidism and ophthalmopathy. Study results and limitations: In blood, most of the thyroid clonotypes expanded above 0.001 were also present.

TCR beta CDR3 sequences were amplified from RNA transcripts. TCR CDR3 regions were first amplified by RT-PCR with HTBI primers. TCRdb redid the calling of the multiplex PCR reads with MiXCR, one entry per CDR3 protein. Among a few hundred thousand distinct CDR3 sequences listed, 46% were seen once. This clonotype was detected many times. Its antigen is currently unknown. Calling Graves' hyperthyroidism stable meant ophthalmopathy did not progress within 18 months. In patients aged 18 to 65, hyperthyroidism was newly diagnosed, with duration under 2 months. Used for diagnoses were clinical symptoms, serum thyroxine and TRAb, thyroid ultrasound and orbital computed tomography. Sequencing was done on a sample of peripheral blood or thyroid tissue (not recorded which). This receptor was identified in a woman between 18 and 30 years old with Graves' hyperthyroidism.

DNA for the CDR3: TGTGCCAGCAGTTTCCCGGGACTAGCGGGACCCGAGCAGTACTTC. It encodes CASSFPGLAGPEQYF. This chain links TRBV7-9 with TRBJ2-7, with 13 bases fitting TRBD2. CDR3 length equals 15 residues. Unmatched junction bases numbered 8, after V lost 6 bases and J lost 6 bases. Germline V gene sequence: CDR1 SEHNR, CDR2 FQNEAQ (reference sequence).